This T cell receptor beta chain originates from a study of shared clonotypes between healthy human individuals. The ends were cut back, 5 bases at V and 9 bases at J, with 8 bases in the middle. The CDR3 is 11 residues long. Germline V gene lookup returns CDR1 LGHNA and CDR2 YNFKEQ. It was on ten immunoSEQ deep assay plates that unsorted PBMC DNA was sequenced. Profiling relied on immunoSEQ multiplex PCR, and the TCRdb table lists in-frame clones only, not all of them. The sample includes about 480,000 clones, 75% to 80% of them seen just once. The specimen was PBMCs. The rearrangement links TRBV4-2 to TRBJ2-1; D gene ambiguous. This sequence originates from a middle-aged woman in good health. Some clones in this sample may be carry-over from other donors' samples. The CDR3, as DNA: TGTGCCAGCAGCGCGGCTATTGAGCAGTTCTTC. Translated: CASSAAIEQFF.